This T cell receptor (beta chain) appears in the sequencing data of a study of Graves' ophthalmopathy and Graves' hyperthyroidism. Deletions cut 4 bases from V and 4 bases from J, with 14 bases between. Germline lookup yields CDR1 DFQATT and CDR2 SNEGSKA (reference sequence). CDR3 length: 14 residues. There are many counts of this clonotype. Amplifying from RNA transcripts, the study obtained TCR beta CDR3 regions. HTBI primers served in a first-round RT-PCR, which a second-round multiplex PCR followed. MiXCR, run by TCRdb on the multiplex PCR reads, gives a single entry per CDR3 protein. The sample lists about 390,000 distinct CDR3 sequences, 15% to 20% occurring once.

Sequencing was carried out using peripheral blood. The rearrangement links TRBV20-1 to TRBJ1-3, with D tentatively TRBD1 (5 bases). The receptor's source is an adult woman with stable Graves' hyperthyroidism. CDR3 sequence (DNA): TGCAGTGCTATAGCGGCAGGGCACGGAAACACCATATATTTT. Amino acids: CSAIAAGHGNTIYF.